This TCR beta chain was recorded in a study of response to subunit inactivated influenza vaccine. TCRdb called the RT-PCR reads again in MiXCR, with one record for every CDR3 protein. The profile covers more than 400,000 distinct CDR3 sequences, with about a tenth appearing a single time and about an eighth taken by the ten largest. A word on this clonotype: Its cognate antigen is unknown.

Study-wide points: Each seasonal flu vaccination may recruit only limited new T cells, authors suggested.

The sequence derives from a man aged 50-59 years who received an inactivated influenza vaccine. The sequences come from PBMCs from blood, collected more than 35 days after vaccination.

The CDR3 sequence: CASSSFGASSYEQYF. DNA for the CDR3: TGTGCCAGCAGTTCGTTTGGCGCAAGCTCCTACGAGCAGTACTTC. The V gene is TRBV28, the J gene TRBJ2-7; no reliable D call. Trimming removed 4 bases at V and 0 bases at J, with 13 bases between. Germline V gives CDR1 MDHEN, CDR2 SYDVKM. CDR3 length: 15 amino acids.